One and the same sample provided the 11 T cell receptor beta chains below, sequenced in a study of blood T cell repertoires in COVID-19. Sequenced by immunoSEQ multiplex PCR; TCRdb stores in-frame clones only, minus some. The data hold about 82,000 clones, with 75% to 85% observed a single time. The sample comprised peripheral blood. Receptor source: a man aged 55 to 70 with COVID-19, enrolled during active disease.

In this sample, this clone turned up once. The chain combines TRBV5-1 with TRBJ2-1; 13 bases fit TRBD2. V was clipped by 4 bases and J by 9 bases; unmatched bases: 7. Germline loops: CDR1 SGHRS, CDR2 YFSETQ. This CDR3 is 15 amino acids long. Here the CDR3 DNA reads TGCGCCAGCAGCGTTGGGACTAGCGGGAAAAGTGAGCAGTTCTTC. Its protein product is CASSVGTSGKSEQFF.

This clone appeared a single time. The J gene is TRBJ2-1, the V gene TRBV5-4; weak D call: TRBD2 (5 bases). The CDR3 is made up of 13 amino acids. Trimming stripped 4 bases from V and 7 bases from J, with 12 bases between. CDR1 is SGHNT and CDR2 is YYREEE in the germline V gene (reference sequence). The CDR3 region is CASSHQRENEQFF. As DNA, the CDR3 is TGTGCCAGCAGCCATCAGAGGGAAAATGAGCAGTTCTTC.

The chain couples TRBV11-1 to TRBJ2-7; possibly TRBD1 for D (6 bases). Germline assignment: CDR1 SGHAT and CDR2 FQDESV (reference sequence). CDR3 length: 13 residues. V was clipped by 0 bases and J by 6 bases, with 9 bases between them. CDR3 in amino acids: CASSLAHRVEQYF. The CDR3 DNA follows: TGTGCCAGCAGCTTAGCCCACAGGGTCGAGCAGTACTTC.

This clone has a handful of counts. The chain is built from TRBV29-1 and TRBJ2-7; 7 nucleotides match TRBD2. J gave up 7 bases and V 7 bases, and 10 bases lay outside the gene matches. The CDR3 loop spans 12 amino acids. CDR1 and CDR2 (germline): SQVTM, ANQGSEA. CDR3 nucleotide sequence: TGCAGCGCCAATAACCACGGGGGGGAGCAGTACTTC. Translation gives CSANNHGGEQYF.

The chain carries TRBV6-2 or TRBV6-3 and TRBJ2-1; no clear D. Trimming took off 2 bases at V and 0 bases at J, with 11 bases between the two ends. Germline V lookup: CDR1 MNHEY, CDR2 SVGEGT. The CDR3 has 16 amino acids. CDR3 amino acids: CASSYGQTSSYNEQFF. The CDR3 coding sequence is TGTGCCAGCAGTTACGGGCAGACCAGCTCCTACAATGAGCAGTTCTTC.

V and J are TRBV7-2 and TRBJ2-5; 12 positions match TRBD2. CDR3 length equals 16 residues. With V trimmed by 5 bases and J by 3 bases, 7 bases remained unmatched. The germline gives CDR1 SGHTA, CDR2 FQGNSA. DNA of the CDR3: TGTGCCAGCAGCCCGGACTGGACTAGCGGGAAAGAGACCCAGTACTTC. Translating gives CASSPDWTSGKETQYF.

The V and J genes are TRBV11-3 and TRBJ2-2; weak D call: TRBD2 (6 bases). The germline gives CDR1 SGHNT, CDR2 YENEEA. V lost 2 bases to trimming and J lost 0 bases, with 10 bases between them. This CDR3 region has 16 residues. For the CDR3, the DNA is TGTGCCAGCAGCTTACGGGGGATACCGAACACCGGGGAGCTGTTTTTT. Translating it yields CASSLRGIPNTGELFF.

V is TRBV5-4 and J is TRBJ2-1, with TRBD2 matching over 12 bases. Unmatched junction bases numbered 4, after V lost 4 bases and J lost 5 bases. This CDR3 has 15 amino acids. Germline V gene sequence: CDR1 SGHNT, CDR2 YYREEE (reference sequence). The CDR3 reads CASSLAGGPNNEQFF. The CDR3 DNA sequence: TGTGCCAGCAGCCTAGCGGGGGGGCCGAACAATGAGCAGTTCTTC. Looking up the rest from reference TRBV5-4 and TRBJ2-1 gives the full variable domain: ETGVTQSPTHLIKTRGQQVTLRCSSQSGHNTVSWYQQALGQGPQFIFQYYREEENGRGNFPPRFSGLQFPNYSSELNVNALELDDSALYLCASSLAGGPNNEQFFGPGTRLTVL.

The chain carries TRBV7-9 and TRBJ2-5; 7 bases map to TRBD1. J gave up 5 bases and V 5 bases, and 11 bases lay outside the gene matches. This CDR3 contains 15 residues. Per germline, CDR1 SEHNR and CDR2 FQNEAQ (reference sequence). In DNA form, the CDR3 reads TGTGCCAGCAGCCCTCAGACAGGGTTCGCGGAGACCCAGTACTTC. Encoded protein: CASSPQTGFAETQYF.

The chain couples TRBV9 to TRBJ2-2, with TRBD2 as a possible D gene (5 bases). Germline V lookup: CDR1 SGDLS, CDR2 YYNGEE. The CDR3 is 15 amino acids. Between the trimmed V and J ends, which lost 0 bases and 7 bases, there was a span of 13 bases. The chain's CDR3 is CASSVAELAFGELFF. The CDR3 DNA sequence: TGTGCCAGCAGCGTAGCGGAGTTAGCGTTCGGGGAGCTGTTTTTT.

This clone has a single count. This sequence joins TRBV19 and TRBJ1-2, with a weak D call TRBD1 (6 bases). V lost 3 bases and J 2 bases, leaving 13 bases between the germline ends. CDR3 length: 15 amino acids. In germline, CDR1 is LNHDA, CDR2 SQIVND (reference sequence). CDR3 nucleotide sequence: TGTGCCAGTAGTATTGGGTCAGGGGTAAACTATGGCTACACCTTC. This translates into CASSIGSGVNYGYTF. The whole variable domain, remainder taken from reference TRBV19 and TRBJ1-2, is DGGITQSPKYLFRKEGQNVTLSCEQNLNHDAMYWYRQDPGQGLRLIYYSQIVNDFQKGDIAEGYSVSREKKESFPLTVTSAQKNPTAFYLCASSIGSGVNYGYTFGSGTRLTVV.